Included here is one TCR beta chain sequence, with context. An immunoSEQ assay, version v3.0, was performed at survey level. Measured with immunoSEQ multiplex PCR; TCRdb has only the in-frame clones, and not every one. The sample lists 19,000 or so clones; approximately 78% were seen once. This specimen belongs to a study of long-term antiretroviral therapy in people with HIV. The clonotype was recovered from a woman aged 40 to 55 with HIV. Sequencing was performed on unsorted PBMCs, taken at the start of antiretroviral therapy, before treatment.

The DNA of the CDR3 is TGCAGCGTTGAAGGGATCCAGGGACGGTTCTATGGCTACACCTTC. Its protein product is CSVEGIQGRFYGYTF. The chain couples TRBV29-1 to TRBJ1-2; maybe TRBD1 (5 bases). V was cut by 1 base and J by 4 bases, with 16 bases left in between. The CDR3 extends over 15 amino acids. Per germline, CDR1 SQVTM and CDR2 ANQGSEA.